The present T cell receptor beta chain was sequenced within a study of blood T cells in healthy people across ages. Across the whole study: Capturing about one barcoded beta molecule per two T cells was achieved by template switching. Study-level findings and limits: TCR beta diversity per million T cells fell roughly linearly with age. Higher diversity and more naive CD4+ cells were features of long-lived donors, compared to aged donors.

Then a second PCR, running roughly 6 to 12 cycles, was carried out with a sample-barcoded 5' primer and a J-beta primer mix. TCRdb passed the 5' RACE reads through MiXCR, listing each CDR3 protein once. The sample consists of about 1.7 million distinct CDR3 sequences, approximately 28% of them appearing once. Per individual sample, total RNA of at least 5.5 micrograms was extracted. With V trimmed by 5 bases and J by 3 bases, 4 bases remained unmatched. CDR3 size: 14 residues. Germline V gene sequence: CDR1 SGHTA, CDR2 FQGNSA. This clonotype has a count of ten or more. The antigen remains unidentified.

The specimen was blood. The gene calls are TRBV7-2 and TRBJ2-7; 10 positions agree with TRBD2. The sequence came from a young woman in good health. The CDR3 loop reads CASSEAGGDYEQYF. DNA of the CDR3: TGTGCCAGCAGCGAAGCGGGAGGGGACTACGAGCAGTACTTC.